The next 20 T cell receptor beta chains were all read from a single sample in a study of T cells in Graves' hyperthyroidism and ophthalmopathy. TCR beta CDR3 regions were amplified from RNA transcripts. The TCR CDR3 first-round RT-PCR relied on the HTBI primer set. MiXCR, run by TCRdb on the multiplex PCR reads, gives a single entry per CDR3 protein. Altogether about 320,000 distinct CDR3 sequences are present, around 17% being singletons, with the ten largest covering approximately 33%. The material sequenced was blood. The receptors stem from a young man with Graves' hyperthyroidism.

This clonotype has more than one count but fewer than ten. The gene calls are TRBV6-1 and TRBJ1-6, with TRBD1 identical over 9 bases. This CDR3 has 18 amino acids. V lost 5 bases, J lost 8 bases, and 16 bases stayed unmatched. The V gene's germline CDR1 is MNHNS and CDR2 SASEGT. Written as DNA, the CDR3 is TGTGCCAGCAGTATCAGCCCGGGACAGGGAGGTATAGATTCACCCCTCCACTTT. Protein sequence: CASSISPGQGGIDSPLHF.

V is TRBV15 and J is TRBJ1-6; D possibly corresponds to TRBD1 (5 bases). Deletions cut 0 bases from V and 0 bases from J, with 6 bases between. Germline V gives CDR1 LNHNV, CDR2 YYDKDF (reference sequence). The CDR3 is made up of 16 amino acids. The CDR3, as DNA: TGTGCCACCAGCAGAGATGGGGGCTCCTATAATTCACCCCTCCACTTT. Residues: CATSRDGGSYNSPLHF.

This clonotype was seen repeatedly, ten times or more. The chain combines TRBV3-1 with TRBJ1-1; D gene ambiguous. Germline V gene sequence: CDR1 LGHDT, CDR2 YNNKEL (reference sequence). V was shortened by 3 bases and J by 4 bases, with 9 bases between the two germline ends. CDR3 length equals 13 residues. The CDR3 reads CASSQGSGTEAFF. The CDR3 DNA is TGTGCCAGCAGCCAGGGGAGCGGCACTGAAGCTTTCTTT.

This clonotype was detected many times. The chain has TRBV15 and TRBJ2-5; D may match TRBD1 or TRBD2 (5 bases each). Germline values: CDR1 LNHNV, CDR2 YYDKDF (reference sequence). The CDR3 runs 11 residues. The V end was cut by 5 bases, the J end by 6 bases, with 7 bases between. In DNA, the CDR3 is TGTGCCACCAGCGAGGGGCAGACCCAGTACTTC. Its protein product is CATSEGQTQYF.

The chain uses TRBV9 and TRBJ2-3, with D uncertain. CDR1 and CDR2 from the germline V gene are SGDLS and YYNGEE. This CDR3 is 13 amino acids long. Trimming shortened V by 2 bases and J by 3 bases, and 7 bases separated the two germline ends. CDR3 region: CASSVMGTDTQYF. DNA for the CDR3: TGTGCCAGCAGCGTTATGGGAACAGATACGCAGTATTTT.

This clonotype was seen at least ten times. The chain employs TRBV28 and TRBJ1-1, with D maybe TRBD1 (5 bases). V lost 1 base and J 7 bases, leaving 13 bases between the germline ends. The CDR3 covers 14 residues. Looked up from germline, CDR1 is MDHEN and CDR2 is SYDVKM. CDR3 DNA: TGTGCCAGCAGTTTATTCCGCGACAGTGGTGAAGCTTTCTTT. Its translation: CASSLFRDSGEAFF.

The chain joins TRBV6-1 to TRBJ2-7; maybe TRBD1 (6 bases). This CDR3 spans 12 amino acids. Trimming took off 8 bases at V and 4 bases at J, with 12 bases between the two ends. Germline V lookup: CDR1 MNHNS, CDR2 SASEGT. The CDR3 here is CASGRRGYEQYF. Here the CDR3 DNA reads TGTGCCAGCGGACGCAGGGGATACGAGCAGTACTTC.

The chain links TRBV3-1 to TRBJ2-7, with 11 bases that match TRBD1. V lost 6 bases and J lost 2; bases outside the gene matches: 6. CDR3 size: 15 residues. Germline V lookup: CDR1 LGHDT, CDR2 YNNKEL (reference sequence). For the CDR3, the DNA is TGTGCCAGCAGTAAGGGACAGGGGGGTCCCTACGAGCAGTACTTC. Translation gives CASSKGQGGPYEQYF.

The gene calls are TRBV10-3 and TRBJ2-7, with 11 positions matching TRBD2. This CDR3 spans 14 amino acids. Germline CDR1 is ENHRY and CDR2 is SYGVKD. V lost 5 bases to trimming and J lost 2 bases; unmatched junction nucleotides: 2. The CDR3 region is CAISSSGRAYEQYF. DNA of the CDR3: TGTGCCATCAGTAGTAGCGGGAGGGCCTACGAGCAGTACTTC.

This clonotype turned up a few times. The CDR3 reads CSATGTVNQPQHF. In DNA, the CDR3 is TGCAGTGCTACCGGGACGGTCAATCAGCCCCAGCATTTT. This chain uses TRBV20-1 with TRBJ1-5, with TRBD1 as a possible D gene (5 bases). The germline CDR1 and CDR2 sequences are DFQATT and SNEGSKA (reference sequence). This CDR3 region has 13 residues. V shed 4 bases and J shed 3 bases, with 10 bases lying between them.

This clonotype occurred many times. This chain connects TRBV5-4 to TRBJ2-5, with 12 bases lining up with TRBD2. Per germline, CDR1 SGHNT and CDR2 YYREEE (reference sequence). Unmatched junction bases numbered 5, after V lost 4 bases and J lost 1 base. The CDR3 length is 16 residues. The CDR3 coding sequence is TGTGCCAGCAGCCGAGGACTAGCGGGAATCCAAGAGACCCAGTACTTC. Encoded protein: CASSRGLAGIQETQYF. Drawing the rest from reference TRBV5-4 and TRBJ2-5, the complete variable domain is ETGVTQSPTHLIKTRGQQVTLRCSSQSGHNTVSWYQQALGQGPQFIFQYYREEENGRGNFPPRFSGLQFPNYSSELNVNALELDDSALYLCASSRGLAGIQETQYFGPGTRLLVL.

The chain links TRBV28 to TRBJ1-2; no clear D. Per the germline V gene, CDR1 is MDHEN and CDR2 is SYDVKM. Trimming cost V 6 bases and J 5 bases, with 10 bases left between them. CDR3 size: 12 residues. The CDR3: CASRPWSYGYTF. DNA of the CDR3: TGTGCCAGCAGACCTTGGAGTTATGGCTACACCTTC.

This clonotype was seen at least ten times. The genes are TRBV20-1 and TRBJ1-1; a weak D match, TRBD1 (5 bases). V dropped 5 bases and J dropped 5 bases, with 18 bases sitting between them. Germline lookup yields CDR1 DFQATT and CDR2 SNEGSKA (reference sequence). The CDR3 extends over 14 amino acids. The CDR3 coding sequence is TGCAGTGCTCTGGGACGGAAAAGATGGACTGAAGCTTTCTTT. This sequence encodes CSALGRKRWTEAFF.

The chain employs TRBV7-2 and TRBJ1-1; tentatively, D is TRBD1 (5 bases). V lost 0 bases to trimming and J lost 0 bases, with 20 bases between them. The CDR3 is 19 amino acids. The germline V gene has CDR1 SGHTA and CDR2 FQGNSA. DNA of the CDR3: TGTGCCAGCAGCTTAGCGGGTAGGGGCCGTTACCGCATGAACACTGAAGCTTTCTTT. Protein sequence: CASSLAGRGRYRMNTEAFF. Full variable domain (missing parts from reference TRBV7-2 and TRBJ1-1): GAGVSQSPSNKVTEKGKDVELRCDPISGHTALYWYRQSLGQGLEFLIYFQGNSAPDKSGLPSDRFSAERTGGSVSTLTIQRTQQEDSAVYLCASSLAGRGRYRMNTEAFFGQGTRLTVV.

The CDR3 sequence: CATAQGASADEQFF. The CDR3 DNA reads as TGTGCCACCGCGCAGGGGGCCAGTGCGGATGAGCAGTTCTTC. The rearrangement uses TRBV15 and TRBJ2-1; 8 bases fit TRBD1. V gave up 8 bases and J gave up 8 bases; unmatched junction bases: 11. Germline CDR1 is LNHNV and CDR2 is YYDKDF (reference sequence). The CDR3 length is 14 residues.

The sample holds many counts of this clonotype. The rearrangement joins TRBV28 to TRBJ1-5; D unclear. Germline CDR1 and CDR2: MDHEN and SYDVKM. The CDR3 is 12 residues long. Trimming left V 7 bases short and J 0 bases short, with 4 bases between. CDR3 nucleotides: TGTGCCAGCATGGTTAGCAATCAGCCCCAGCATTTT. It yields the protein CASMVSNQPQHF. The complete variable domain, with remaining parts taken from reference TRBV28 and TRBJ1-5, reads DVKVTQSSRYLVKRTGEKVFLECVQDMDHENMFWYRQDPGLGLRLIYFSYDVKMKEKGDIPEGYSVSREKKERFSLILESASTNQTSMYLCASMVSNQPQHFGDGTRLSIL.

The V call is TRBV6-5, the J call TRBJ1-1; possibly TRBD1 for D (5 bases). Germline CDR1 reads MNHEY; CDR2 reads SVGAGI. The CDR3 has 16 amino acids. The V end was cut by 4 bases, the J end by 5 bases, with 20 bases between. The CDR3 sequence: CASSCGGAWLSTEAFF. For the CDR3, the DNA is TGTGCCAGCAGTTGCGGTGGGGCCTGGTTGAGTACTGAAGCTTTCTTT.

This clonotype was detected ten times or more. The chain uses TRBV20-1 and TRBJ2-3; D unclear. Trimming took off 4 bases at V and 7 bases at J, with 15 bases between the two ends. CDR3 length: 13 residues. CDR1 is DFQATT and CDR2 is SNEGSKA in the germline V gene (reference sequence). For the CDR3, the DNA is TGCAGTGCTACTTCAATTAGCCAGAATACGCAGTATTTT. It specifies CSATSISQNTQYF.

To note about this clonotype: A much larger clone sits a single nucleotide away, making a read error possible. The CDR3 region is CASSLVSLSKDTQYF. The CDR3 DNA reads TGTGCCAGCTCTCTCGTTTCTCTTAGTAAGGATACGCAGTATTTT. V gene TRBV18 combines with J gene TRBJ2-3; D ambiguous. This CDR3 contains 15 residues. Germline V gene data show CDR1 as KGHSH and CDR2 as LQKENI. V lost 6 bases and J lost 6, with 19 bases in between. The full variable domain, in which reference TRBV18 and TRBJ2-3 provide the parts outside the CDR3, is NAGVMQNPRHLVRRRGQEARLRCSPMKGHSHVYWYRQLPEEGLKFMVYLQKENIIDESGMPKERFSAEFPKEGPSILRIQQVVRGDSAAYFCASSLVSLSKDTQYFGPGTRLTVL.

The V call is TRBV29-1, the J call TRBJ2-3; 13 bases align to TRBD2. CDR1 is SQVTM and CDR2 is ANQGSEA in the germline V gene. J lost 6 bases, V lost 7 bases, and 10 bases had no gene match. CDR3 length equals 15 residues. CDR3 residues: CSATGLAGARDTQYF. The CDR3 DNA follows: TGCAGCGCCACTGGACTAGCGGGGGCCAGGGATACGCAGTATTTT.